The 2 T cell receptor beta chains below were found in one sample sequenced in a study of blood T cell repertoires in COVID-19. TCRdb's table, derived via immunoSEQ multiplex PCR, lists solely in-frame clones and lacks some. Of 150,000 to 200,000 clones detected, approximately 88% appear once; the ten largest clones hold just under 4%. The specimen sequenced was peripheral blood. The receptor source for this set is a woman aged 60-75 years who had recovered from COVID-19.

This rearrangement joins TRBV4-3 to TRBJ2-5; maybe TRBD2 (6 bases). The V gene's germline CDR1 is LGHNA and CDR2 YSLEER. Trimming pared 0 bases from V and 5 bases from J, leaving 13 bases between. The CDR3 contains 15 residues. CDR3 in amino acids: CASSQDQGRRETQYF. The CDR3 DNA is TGCGCCAGCAGCCAAGATCAAGGGAGGCGGGAGACCCAGTACTTC.

The chain has TRBV5-5 and TRBJ1-6, with D perhaps matching TRBD1 (6 bases). The CDR3 extends over 13 amino acids. Trimming removed 6 bases from V and 11 bases from J, with 15 bases in between. Germline assignment: CDR1 SGHKS and CDR2 YYEKEE (reference sequence). CDR3 sequence (DNA): TGTGCCAGCACCCCACAGGGCTATACACCCCTCCACTTT. It is translated as CASTPQGYTPLHF.